This TCR beta chain was captured in a study of cytomegalovirus exposure and HLA in healthy donors. Study-wide context: The early release's HLA-typed donors yielded some 85 million unique TCRs.

Per the germline V gene, CDR1 is MDHEN and CDR2 is SYDVKM. CDR3 length equals 14 residues. Trimming removed 3 bases from V and 4 bases from J, with 12 bases in between. With 60 Vbeta and 13 Jbeta primers, the PCR was carried out. Under the authors' procedure: In a later analysis, some 80 million unique TCR beta chains included roughly 11 million shared by two or more donors. Libraries were prepared by immunoSEQ multiplex PCR; TCRdb keeps only in-frame clonotypes and omits some of them. V and J calls and clone size follow that table, whereas D and trimming were derived from the DNA. The sample consists of around 140,000 clones, about 74% of them appearing once.

V gene TRBV28 combines with J gene TRBJ1-2; no clear D gene. The receptor was derived from an older woman in good health and CMV-seronegative. The sequencing sample was made of PBMCs. This chain's CDR3 is CASSFRTASYGYTF. CDR3 nucleotide sequence: TGTGCCAGCAGTTTTCGAACAGCATCCTATGGCTACACCTTC.